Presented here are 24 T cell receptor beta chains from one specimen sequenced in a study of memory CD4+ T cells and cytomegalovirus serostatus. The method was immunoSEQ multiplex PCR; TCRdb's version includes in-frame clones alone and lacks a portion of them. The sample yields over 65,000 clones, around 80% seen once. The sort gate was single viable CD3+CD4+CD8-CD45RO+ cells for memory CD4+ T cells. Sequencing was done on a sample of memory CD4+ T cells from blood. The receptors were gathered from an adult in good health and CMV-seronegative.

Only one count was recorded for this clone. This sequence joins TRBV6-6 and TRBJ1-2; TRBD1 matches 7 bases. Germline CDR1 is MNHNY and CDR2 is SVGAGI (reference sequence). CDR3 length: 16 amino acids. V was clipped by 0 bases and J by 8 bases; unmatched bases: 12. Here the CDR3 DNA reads TGTGCCAGCAGTTACTCGATACCTACAGGGGCCGCGGGCTACACCTTC. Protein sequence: CASSYSIPTGAAGYTF.

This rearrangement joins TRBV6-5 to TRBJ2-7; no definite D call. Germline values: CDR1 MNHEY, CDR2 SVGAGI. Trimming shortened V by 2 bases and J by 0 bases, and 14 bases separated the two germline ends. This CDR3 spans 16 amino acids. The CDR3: CASSYDPPPSSYEQYF. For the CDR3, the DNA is TGTGCCAGCAGTTACGATCCTCCCCCGAGCTCCTACGAGCAGTACTTC.

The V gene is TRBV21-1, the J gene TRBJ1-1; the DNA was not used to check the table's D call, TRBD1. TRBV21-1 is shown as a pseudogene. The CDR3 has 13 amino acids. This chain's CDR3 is CASKGGGNTEAFF. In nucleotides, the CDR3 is TGTGCCAGCAAAGGGGGCGGGAACACTGAAGCTTTCTTT.

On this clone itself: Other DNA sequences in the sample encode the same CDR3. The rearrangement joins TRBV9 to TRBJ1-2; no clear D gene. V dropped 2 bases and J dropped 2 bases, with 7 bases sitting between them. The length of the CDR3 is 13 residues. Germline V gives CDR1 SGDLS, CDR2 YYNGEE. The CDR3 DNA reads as TGTGCCAGCAGCGTGGCGGCCAACTATGGCTACACCTTC. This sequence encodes CASSVAANYGYTF.

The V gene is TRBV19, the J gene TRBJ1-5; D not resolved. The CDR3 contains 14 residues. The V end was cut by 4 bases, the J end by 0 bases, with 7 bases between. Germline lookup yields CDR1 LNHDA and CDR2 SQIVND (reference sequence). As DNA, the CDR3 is TGTGCCAGTAGTAGGGCCGGTAGCAATCAGCCCCAGCATTTT. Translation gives CASSRAGSNQPQHF.

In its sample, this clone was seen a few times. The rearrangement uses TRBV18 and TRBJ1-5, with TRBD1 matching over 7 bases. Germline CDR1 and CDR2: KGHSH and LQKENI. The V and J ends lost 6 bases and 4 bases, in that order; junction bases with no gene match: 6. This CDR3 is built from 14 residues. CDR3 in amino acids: CASSHGQENQPQHF. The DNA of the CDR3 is TGTGCCAGCTCCCATGGACAGGAAAATCAGCCCCAGCATTTT.

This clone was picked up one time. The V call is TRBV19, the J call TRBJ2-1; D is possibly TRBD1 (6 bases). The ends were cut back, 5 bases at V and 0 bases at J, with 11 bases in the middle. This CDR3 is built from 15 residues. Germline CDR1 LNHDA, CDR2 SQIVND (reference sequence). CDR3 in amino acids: CASSFRGSSYNEQFF. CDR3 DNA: TGTGCCAGTAGTTTCAGGGGAAGCTCCTACAATGAGCAGTTCTTC.

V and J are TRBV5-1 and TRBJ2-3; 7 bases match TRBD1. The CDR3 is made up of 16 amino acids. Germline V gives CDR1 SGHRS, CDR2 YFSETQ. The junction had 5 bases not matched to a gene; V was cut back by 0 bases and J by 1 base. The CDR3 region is CASSLEGQFGTDTQYF. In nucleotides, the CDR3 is TGCGCCAGCAGCTTGGAGGGACAGTTTGGCACAGATACGCAGTATTTT.

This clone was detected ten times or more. The CDR3 loop reads CASSFRGQGGEQYF. The CDR3, as DNA: TGTGCCAGCAGCTTTCGGGGACAGGGTGGAGAGCAGTACTTC. The gene calls are TRBV7-8 and TRBJ2-7; 9 bases line up with TRBD1. V was clipped by 3 bases and J by 7 bases; unmatched bases: 7. The CDR3 consists of 14 residues. Germline V gene sequence: CDR1 SGHVS, CDR2 FQNEAQ.

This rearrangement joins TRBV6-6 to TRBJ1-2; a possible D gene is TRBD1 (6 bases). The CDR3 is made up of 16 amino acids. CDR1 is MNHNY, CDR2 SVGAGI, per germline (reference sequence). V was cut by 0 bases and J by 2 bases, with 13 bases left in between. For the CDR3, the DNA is TGTGCCAGCAGTTACTCGACCCCTACAGGGAACTATGGCTACACCTTC. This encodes CASSYSTPTGNYGYTF.

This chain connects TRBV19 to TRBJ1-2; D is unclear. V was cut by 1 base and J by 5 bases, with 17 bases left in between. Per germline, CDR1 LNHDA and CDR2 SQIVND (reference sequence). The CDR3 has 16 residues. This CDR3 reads CASSIGHPRALYGYTF. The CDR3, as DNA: TGTGCCAGTAGTATAGGCCACCCCCGGGCCCTTTATGGCTACACCTTC.

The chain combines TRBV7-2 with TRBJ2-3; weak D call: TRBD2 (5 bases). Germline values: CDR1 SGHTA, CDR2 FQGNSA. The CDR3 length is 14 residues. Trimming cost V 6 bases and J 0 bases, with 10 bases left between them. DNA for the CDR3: TGTGCCAGCAGTGCTAGCACTAGCACAGATACGCAGTATTTT. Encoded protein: CASSASTSTDTQYF.

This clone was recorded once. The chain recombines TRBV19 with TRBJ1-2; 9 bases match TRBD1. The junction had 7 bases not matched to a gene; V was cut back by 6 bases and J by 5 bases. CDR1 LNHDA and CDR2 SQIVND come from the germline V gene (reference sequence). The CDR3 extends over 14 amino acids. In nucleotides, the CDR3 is TGTGCCAGTAGCTCGACAGGGGGAGAGTATGGCTACACCTTC. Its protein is CASSSTGGEYGYTF. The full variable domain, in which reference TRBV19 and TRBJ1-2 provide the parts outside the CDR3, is DGGITQSPKYLFRKEGQNVTLSCEQNLNHDAMYWYRQDPGQGLRLIYYSQIVNDFQKGDIAEGYSVSREKKESFPLTVTSAQKNPTAFYLCASSSTGGEYGYTFGSGTRLTVV.

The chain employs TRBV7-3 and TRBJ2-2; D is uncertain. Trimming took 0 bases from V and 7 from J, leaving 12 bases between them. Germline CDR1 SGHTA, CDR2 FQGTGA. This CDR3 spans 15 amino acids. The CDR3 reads CASSLTGPHSGELFF. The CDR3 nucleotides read TGTGCCAGCAGCTTAACGGGCCCTCATAGCGGGGAGCTGTTTTTT.

The chain's CDR3 is CASKFGGGFLDTQYF. The CDR3 region has the DNA TGTGCCAGCAAGTTCGGCGGGGGGTTTTTAGATACGCAGTATTTT. The rearrangement uses TRBV28 and TRBJ2-3; the match to TRBD2 covers 8 bases. The junction had 11 bases not matched to a gene; V was cut back by 7 bases and J by 5 bases. The germline gives CDR1 MDHEN, CDR2 SYDVKM. The length of the CDR3 is 15 residues.

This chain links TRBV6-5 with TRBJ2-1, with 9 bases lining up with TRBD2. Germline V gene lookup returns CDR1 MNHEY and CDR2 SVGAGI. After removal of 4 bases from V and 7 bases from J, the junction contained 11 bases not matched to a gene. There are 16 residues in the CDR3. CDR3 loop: CASSSSKRGVVNEQFF. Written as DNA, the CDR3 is TGTGCCAGCAGTTCGTCAAAGCGGGGGGTTGTTAATGAGCAGTTCTTC.

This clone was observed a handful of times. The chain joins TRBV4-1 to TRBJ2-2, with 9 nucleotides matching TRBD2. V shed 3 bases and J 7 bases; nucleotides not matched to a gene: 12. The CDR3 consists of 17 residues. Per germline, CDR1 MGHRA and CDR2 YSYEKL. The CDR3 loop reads CASSHSLAGRRSGELFF. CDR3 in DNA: TGCGCCAGCAGCCATTCTCTAGCGGGGAGGAGGAGCGGGGAGCTGTTTTTT.

CDR3 bases: TGTGCCAGCAGTTTTCGACAGGGCCGAGGCAATGAGCAGTTCTTC. It translates to CASSFRQGRGNEQFF. J is TRBJ2-1 and V is TRBV6-5; TRBD1 agrees at 7 bases. With V trimmed by 4 bases and J by 6 bases, 9 bases remained unmatched. There are 15 residues in the CDR3. Germline-derived CDR1 and CDR2 are MNHEY and SVGAGI.

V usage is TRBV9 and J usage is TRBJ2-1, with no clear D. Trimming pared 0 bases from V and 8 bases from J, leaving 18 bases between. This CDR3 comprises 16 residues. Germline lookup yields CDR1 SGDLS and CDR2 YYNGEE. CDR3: CASSVGSGRFVDEQFF. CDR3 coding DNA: TGTGCCAGCAGCGTAGGTTCGGGTAGATTTGTGGATGAGCAGTTCTTC.

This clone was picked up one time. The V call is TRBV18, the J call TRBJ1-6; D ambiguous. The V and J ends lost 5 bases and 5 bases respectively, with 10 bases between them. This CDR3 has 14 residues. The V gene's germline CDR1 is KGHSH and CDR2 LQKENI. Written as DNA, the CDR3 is TGTGCCAGCTCATCTGACATGAATAATTCACCCCTCCACTTT. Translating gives CASSSDMNNSPLHF.

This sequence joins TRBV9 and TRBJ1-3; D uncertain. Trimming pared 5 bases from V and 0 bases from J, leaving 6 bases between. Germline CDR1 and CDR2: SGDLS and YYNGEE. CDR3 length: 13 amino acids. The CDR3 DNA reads TGTGCCAGCAGGGGAAACTCTGGAAACACCATATATTTT. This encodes CASRGNSGNTIYF.

CDR3 sequence: CAPARGGNTEAFF. The CDR3 DNA reads as TGTGCCCCCGCCCGGGGGGGGAACACTGAAGCTTTCTTT. The chain recombines TRBV5-8 with TRBJ1-1, with D possibly matching TRBD1 (5 bases). CDR3 length: 13 amino acids. CDR1 and CDR2 from the germline V gene are SGHTS and YDEGEE. V was pared by 10 bases and J by 1 base, with 14 bases between.

CDR3 coding DNA: TGTGCCAGCAGTTACTCGGGGGGTCTTGACACCGGGGAGCTGTTTTTT. Residues: CASSYSGGLDTGELFF. The chain is built from TRBV6-5 and TRBJ2-2, with a possible D match to TRBD2 (6 bases). The CDR3 is 16 residues long. Germline lookup yields CDR1 MNHEY and CDR2 SVGAGI. The V end was cut by 0 bases, the J end by 3 bases, with 11 bases between.

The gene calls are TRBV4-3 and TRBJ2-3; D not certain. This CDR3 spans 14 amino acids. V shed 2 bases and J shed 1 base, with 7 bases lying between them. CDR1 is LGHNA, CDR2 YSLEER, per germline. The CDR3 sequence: CASSQSQRTDTQYF. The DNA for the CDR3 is TGCGCCAGCAGCCAAAGCCAACGCACAGATACGCAGTATTTT.